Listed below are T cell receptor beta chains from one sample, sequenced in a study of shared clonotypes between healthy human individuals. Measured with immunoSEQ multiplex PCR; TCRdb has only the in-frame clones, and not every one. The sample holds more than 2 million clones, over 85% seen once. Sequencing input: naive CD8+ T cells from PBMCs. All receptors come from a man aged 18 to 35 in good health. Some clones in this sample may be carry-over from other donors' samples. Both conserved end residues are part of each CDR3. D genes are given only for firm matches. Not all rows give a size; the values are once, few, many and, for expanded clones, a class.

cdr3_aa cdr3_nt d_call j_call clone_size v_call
CASSAGSSYEQYF TGTGCCAGCAGTGCGGGCAGCTCCTACGAGCAGTACTTC - TRBJ2-7 few TRBV27
CASSPPAGVTGELFF TGTGCCAGCAGCCCCCCAGCGGGAGTGACCGGGGAGCTGTTTTTT TRBD2 TRBJ2-2 - TRBV9
CASSSPGLAGVLEQFF TGTGCCAGCAGCTCGCCGGGACTAGCGGGAGTTCTTGAGCAGTTCTTC TRBD2 TRBJ2-1 - TRBV7-9
CASSATSGREREELFF TGTGCCAGCAGCGCAACTAGCGGGAGGGAAAGGGAGGAGCTGTTTTTT TRBD2 TRBJ2-2 - TRBV7-9
CATSKGQGGTEAFF TGTGCCACCAGCAAGGGACAGGGGGGAACTGAAGCTTTCTTT TRBD1 TRBJ1-1 - TRBV15
CASSPGGRGILQNIQYF TGCGCCAGCAGCCCCGGGGGTCGGGGGATTCTCCAAAACATTCAGTACTTC - TRBJ2-4 - TRBV4-1
CASSPSSGEDTGELFF TGTGCCAGCAGTCCCTCCTCCGGTGAGGACACCGGGGAGCTGTTTTTT - TRBJ2-2 - TRBV27
CASSVGGSGQETQYF TGTGCCAGCAGCGTAGGTGGGAGTGGGCAAGAGACCCAGTACTTC - TRBJ2-5 - TRBV9
CASSLGGTVINYGYTF TGTGCCAGCAGTTTGGGAGGGACAGTGATTAACTATGGCTACACCTTC TRBD1 TRBJ1-2 - TRBV27
CASGSYEQYF TGTGCCAGCGGTTCGTACGAGCAGTACTTC - TRBJ2-7 - TRBV28
CASSLGGDDSYEQYF TGTGCCAGCAGCTTGGGTGGTGACGATTCCTACGAGCAGTACTTC - TRBJ2-7 - TRBV5-6
CASSAGPFYEQYF TGTGCCAGCAGTGCAGGCCCTTTTTACGAGCAGTACTTC - TRBJ2-7 once TRBV27
CASSLDSGGLANTDTQYF TGTGCCAGCAGCTTAGATTCAGGTGGACTAGCGAACACAGATACGCAGTATTTT TRBD2 TRBJ2-3 - TRBV7-9
CASSTPEGIQRELKETQYF TGCGCCAGCAGCACCCCTGAAGGGATACAGCGGGAGTTAAAAGAGACCCAGTACTTC TRBD2 TRBJ2-5 - TRBV5-1
CASREPTGITEAFF TGTGCCAGCAGAGAACCCACAGGGATCACTGAAGCTTTCTTT - TRBJ1-1 - TRBV28